A single sample is the source of the 27 T cell receptor beta chains below, sequenced in a study of blood T cell repertoires in COVID-19. Produced via immunoSEQ multiplex PCR; TCRdb's table is partial and in-frame only. The sample lists about 120,000 clones, approximately 90% occurring once. Sequencing used peripheral blood. The receptors were gathered from a human donor in a cohort sampled during active COVID-19.

The chain couples TRBV29-1 to TRBJ2-7, with 8 bases matching TRBD2. Per the germline V gene, CDR1 is SQVTM and CDR2 is ANQGSEA. The CDR3 has 12 amino acids. J gave up 2 bases and V 6 bases, and 3 bases lay outside the gene matches. The CDR3 DNA is TGCAGCGTCCCGGGACTAGCCTACGAGCAGTACTTC. It encodes CSVPGLAYEQYF.

This clone was recorded a few times. V and J are TRBV3-1 (or the pseudogene TRBV3-2) and TRBJ1-5, with D possibly matching TRBD1 (6 bases). The CDR3 is made up of 15 amino acids. V lost 4 bases and J 0 bases, leaving 10 bases between the germline ends. CDR1 and CDR2 (germline): LGHDT, YNNKEL (reference sequence). The CDR3 loop reads CASSRGQFSNQPQHF. CDR3 DNA: TGTGCCAGCAGCCGAGGACAGTTTAGCAATCAGCCCCAGCATTTT.

The chain employs TRBV27 and TRBJ2-1, with 11 positions matching TRBD2. The germline V gene encodes CDR1 MNHEY and CDR2 SMNVEV (reference sequence). The CDR3 is 16 amino acids. The V segment lost 7 bases and the J segment 4 bases; nucleotides outside the gene matches: 9. The CDR3 region has the DNA TGTGCCAGCACCTTACAGTCTAGCGGGAGGTACAATGAGCAGTTCTTC. Protein: CASTLQSSGRYNEQFF.

The chain joins TRBV6-6 to TRBJ1-6, with D unresolved. The CDR3 length is 16 residues. Per germline, CDR1 MNHNY and CDR2 SVGAGI (reference sequence). Trimming left V 4 bases short and J 0 bases short, with 10 bases between. The chain's CDR3 is CASSSDGSSYNSPLHF. DNA of the CDR3: TGTGCCAGCAGTTCCGACGGGAGCTCCTATAATTCACCCCTCCACTTT.

The V call is TRBV4-2, the J call TRBJ1-5; 11 nucleotides align to TRBD1. V trimming: 5 bases; J trimming: 7 bases; junction bases outside the gene matches: 7. Germline V gene data show CDR1 as LGHNA and CDR2 as YNFKEQ. CDR3 length equals 15 residues. The CDR3 loop reads CASSEGQGAGQPQHF. The CDR3 DNA follows: TGTGCCAGCAGCGAAGGACAGGGGGCGGGCCAGCCCCAGCATTTT.

This chain links TRBV7-6 with TRBJ2-1; 8 bases map to TRBD2. V dropped 4 bases and J dropped 3; count of bases not matched to a gene: 14. Per the germline V gene, CDR1 is SGHVS and CDR2 is FNYEAQ. The CDR3 consists of 18 residues. In nucleotides, the CDR3 is TGTGCCAGCAGCTACCGCCCCCAGTCGGGACTAGTCTACAATGAGCAGTTCTTC. Encoded protein: CASSYRPQSGLVYNEQFF. The whole variable domain, filled in from reference TRBV7-6 and TRBJ2-1, reads GAGVSQSPRYKVTKRGQDVALRCDPISGHVSLYWYRQALGQGPEFLTYFNYEAQQDKSGLPNDRFSAERPEGSISTLTIQRTEQRDSAMYRCASSYRPQSGLVYNEQFFGPGTRLTVL.

The chain uses TRBV19 and TRBJ2-3; the D is unclear. This CDR3 comprises 14 residues. The germline V gene encodes CDR1 LNHDA and CDR2 SQIVND (reference sequence). Trimming took 3 bases from V and 2 from J, leaving 9 bases between them. CDR3 DNA sequence: TGTGCCAGTAGTATTGGGCAGCACACAGATACGCAGTATTTT. Translation: CASSIGQHTDTQYF.

The CDR3 coding sequence is TGTGCCAGCAGCCCCGGGGGACGGCGCACACAAGAGACCCAGTACTTC. Protein product: CASSPGGRRTQETQYF. The chain uses TRBV28 and TRBJ2-5; tentatively, D is TRBD2 (6 bases). The V and J ends lost 6 bases and 2 bases respectively, with 19 bases between them. Germline CDR1 is MDHEN and CDR2 is SYDVKM. This CDR3 region has 16 residues.

This clone was seen repeatedly, ten times or more. The rearrangement joins TRBV6-5 to TRBJ1-2, with D maybe TRBD1 (5 bases). This CDR3 spans 14 amino acids. The germline V gene encodes CDR1 MNHEY and CDR2 SVGAGI. V shed 11 bases and J shed 3 bases, with 19 bases lying between them. The CDR3 region has the DNA TGTGCCCTTGCGGCGGGGCAGGGCTACTATGGCTACACCTTC. Its protein product is CALAAGQGYYGYTF.

This clone was counted a few times. The chain is built from TRBV28 and TRBJ2-7; 9 bases match TRBD2. The CDR3 extends over 17 amino acids. Germline V gene sequence: CDR1 MDHEN, CDR2 SYDVKM. Losses at the gene ends were 3 bases for V and 3 bases for J; bases not matched to a gene: 12. The CDR3, as DNA: TGTGCCAGCAGTTTCGGGGTCTTAGCGGGAGACGTCTACGAGCAGTACTTC. This gives the protein CASSFGVLAGDVYEQYF.

The chain carries TRBV16 and TRBJ1-4; D may be TRBD1 (6 bases). V lost 4 bases and J lost 4, with 19 bases in between. The V gene's germline CDR1 is KGHSY and CDR2 FQNENV. There are 17 residues in the CDR3. The CDR3 DNA follows: TGTGCCAGCAGCCGGCAAACAGGGAGTTGGGGTAATGAAAAACTGTTTTTT. It specifies CASSRQTGSWGNEKLFF.

The V call is TRBV11-2, the J call TRBJ2-7; tentatively, D is TRBD1 (6 bases). Germline V CDR1 and CDR2: SGHAT, FQNNGV. The CDR3 runs 16 residues. Trimming shortened V by 0 bases and J by 3 bases, and 15 bases separated the two germline ends. The CDR3 region has the DNA TGTGCCAGCAGCTTAGATATAGATGGGGGCCTCTACGAGCAGTACTTC. It specifies CASSLDIDGGLYEQYF.

The V and J genes are TRBV3-1 (or the pseudogene TRBV3-2) and TRBJ2-1; 7 bases fit TRBD1. V gave up 0 bases and J gave up 2 bases; unmatched junction bases: 4. This CDR3 has 16 amino acids. Germline assignment: CDR1 LGHDT and CDR2 YNNKEL (reference sequence). CDR3 protein: CASSQDSTGAYNEQFF. CDR3 sequence (DNA): TGTGCCAGCAGCCAAGATTCCACAGGGGCCTACAATGAGCAGTTCTTC.

The chain uses TRBV5-1 and TRBJ2-2, with a possible D match to TRBD2 (6 bases). The germline gives CDR1 SGHRS, CDR2 YFSETQ. The CDR3 is made up of 15 amino acids. With 7 bases removed from V and 4 bases from J, the gap between germline ends came to 17 bases. The CDR3, as DNA: TGCGCCAGCCGGATCGGAGGGGTAGGCACCGGGGAGCTGTTTTTT. It codes for CASRIGGVGTGELFF. Full variable domain (remainder filled in from reference TRBV5-1 and TRBJ2-2): KAGVTQTPRYLIKTRGQQVTLSCSPISGHRSVSWYQQTPGQGLQFLFEYFSETQRNKGNFPGRFSGRQFSNSRSEMNVSTLELGDSALYLCASRIGGVGTGELFFGEGSRLTVL.

The rearrangement uses TRBV30 and TRBJ1-5, with TRBD1 matching 8 bases. The CDR3 covers 17 residues. The germline CDR1 and CDR2 sequences are GTSNPN and SVGIG (reference sequence). V trimming: 2 bases; J trimming: 5 bases; junction bases outside the gene matches: 14. The CDR3 DNA is TGTGCCTGGAGTTGGGCAGGGGGCAGCATGGGAGATCAGCCCCAGCATTTT. Protein product: CAWSWAGGSMGDQPQHF.

The rearrangement links TRBV28 to TRBJ1-5; a weak D match, TRBD1 (6 bases). V lost 4 bases to trimming and J lost 3 bases, with 16 bases between them. CDR1 and CDR2 (germline): MDHEN, SYDVKM. The CDR3 covers 16 residues. The chain's CDR3 is CASSSDQGRPNQPQHF. CDR3 nucleotide sequence: TGTGCCAGCAGTTCGGATCAGGGGAGACCCAATCAGCCCCAGCATTTT. Combining the CDR3 with reference TRBV28 and TRBJ1-5 gives the whole variable domain DVKVTQSSRYLVKRTGEKVFLECVQDMDHENMFWYRQDPGLGLRLIYFSYDVKMKEKGDIPEGYSVSREKKERFSLILESASTNQTSMYLCASSSDQGRPNQPQHFGDGTRLSIL.

The V gene is TRBV5-1, the J gene TRBJ2-1; 15 positions match TRBD2. The CDR3 spans 16 residues. Trimming removed 4 bases from V and 7 bases from J; junction bases left unmatched: 6. Germline V gene sequence: CDR1 SGHRS, CDR2 YFSETQ. CDR3 nucleotides: TGCGCCAGCAGCCTTGGACTAGCGGGAGGGCTAAATGAGCAGTTCTTC. It yields the protein CASSLGLAGGLNEQFF.

The chain is built from TRBV3-1 (or the pseudogene TRBV3-2) and TRBJ2-3; D remains unclear. Germline assignment: CDR1 LGHDT and CDR2 YNNKEL (reference sequence). V gave up 1 base and J gave up 5 bases, with 7 bases separating them. CDR3 length equals 13 residues. The CDR3 DNA follows: TGTGCCAGCAGCCAAGGCAGGATAGATACGCAGTATTTT. This sequence encodes CASSQGRIDTQYF.

This chain uses TRBV30 with TRBJ1-1; no clear D. This CDR3 spans 13 amino acids. CDR1 and CDR2 from the germline V gene are GTSNPN and SVGIG (reference sequence). V gave up 2 bases and J gave up 9 bases, with 16 bases separating them. The CDR3 here is CAWSPNSSPQAFF. As DNA, the CDR3 is TGTGCCTGGAGTCCCAATAGCTCGCCCCAAGCTTTCTTT. Combining the CDR3 with reference TRBV30 and TRBJ1-1 gives the whole variable domain SQTIHQWPATLVQPVGSPLSLECTVEGTSNPNLYWYRQAAGRGLQLLFYSVGIGQISSEVPQNLSASRPQDRQFILSSKKLLLSDSGFYLCAWSPNSSPQAFFGQGTRLTVV.

This chain connects TRBV11-2 to TRBJ2-5; no clear D. CDR3 size: 13 residues. V gave up 5 bases and J gave up 3 bases, with 10 bases separating them. Germline V CDR1 and CDR2: SGHAT, FQNNGV. The CDR3 DNA reads TGTGCCAGCAGCCGCGACTTTAAAGAGACCCAGTACTTC. This encodes CASSRDFKETQYF.

This chain connects TRBV28 to TRBJ2-5; 7 bases are a match to TRBD2. V lost 10 bases, J lost 1 base, and 9 bases stayed unmatched. The CDR3 has 14 amino acids. In germline, CDR1 is MDHEN, CDR2 SYDVKM. CDR3 loop: CATALTSAQETQYF. The CDR3 coding sequence is TGTGCCACCGCACTAACTAGCGCCCAAGAGACCCAGTACTTC.

This clone was seen a single time. V usage is TRBV4-3 and J usage is TRBJ2-7, with TRBD1 matching over 10 bases. Germline lookup yields CDR1 LGHNA and CDR2 YSLEER. Trimming cost V 3 bases and J 6 bases; bases outside gene matches: 5. CDR3 size: 14 residues. The CDR3 DNA reads as TGCGCCAGCAGCCAGGAGGACAGGGGGATCGAGCAGTACTTC. Protein sequence: CASSQEDRGIEQYF.

J is TRBJ2-1 and V is TRBV30; D not resolved. Trimming left V 4 bases short and J 0 bases short, with 7 bases between. The CDR3 totals 13 residues. Germline CDR1 and CDR2: GTSNPN and SVGIG (reference sequence). The CDR3 DNA reads as TGTGCCTGGAATCGCGACTCCTACAATGAGCAGTTCTTC. Its translation is CAWNRDSYNEQFF.

This chain connects TRBV10-3 to TRBJ1-5; no reliable D call. CDR3 size: 13 residues. The V end was cut by 3 bases, the J end by 5 bases, with 8 bases between. In germline, CDR1 is ENHRY, CDR2 SYGVKD. This chain's CDR3 is CAISEDTYQPQHF. In DNA form, the CDR3 reads TGTGCCATCAGTGAAGACACCTATCAGCCCCAGCATTTT.

The J gene is TRBJ2-3, the V gene TRBV7-2; the D gene is possibly TRBD2 (6 bases). This CDR3 is built from 14 residues. The ends were cut back, 3 bases at V and 1 base at J, with 8 bases in the middle. Germline V gene data show CDR1 as SGHTA and CDR2 as FQGNSA. CDR3 nucleotides: TGTGCCAGCAGCTTTGCTAGCGGCACAGATACGCAGTATTTT. Encoded protein: CASSFASGTDTQYF.

This clone was seen a single time. The genes are TRBV2 and TRBJ1-5, with D maybe TRBD1 (6 bases). CDR3 length: 15 residues. V lost 2 bases and J 7 bases, leaving 15 bases between the germline ends. CDR1 is SNHLY and CDR2 is FYNNEI in the germline V gene. For the CDR3, the DNA is TGTGCCAGCAGTGAACATGGGACACTAAACCAGCCCCAGCATTTT. This translates into CASSEHGTLNQPQHF.

The V gene is TRBV19, the J gene TRBJ1-1, with TRBD1 matching 7 bases. Germline values: CDR1 LNHDA, CDR2 SQIVND (reference sequence). The CDR3 length is 17 residues. The ends lost 3 bases at V and 2 bases at J; junction bases unmatched: 12. The CDR3 here is CASSMAARQGGNTEAFF. CDR3 bases: TGTGCCAGTAGTATGGCGGCCAGACAGGGTGGAAACACTGAAGCTTTCTTT.